This T cell receptor (beta chain) was obtained from a study of T cell responses to AZD1222 COVID-19 vaccine. Notes on this clone: Its antigen is unidentified.

Findings and caveats of the study: Spike as a whole was targeted by vaccine-associated CD4 TCRs, dominant at 160-218 and 743-854. Reportedly, close to half of spike-specific TCRs are directed against unmutated variant regions. Compared with day 0, the breadth and depth of the Spike-specific TCR repertoire rose significantly after two doses of AZD1222.

The protocol was immunoSEQ multiplex PCR, while the TCRdb copy is restricted to in-frame clones and leaves out a portion. In the table there are roughly 200,000 clones, about 93% of which are singletons. The germline V gene encodes CDR1 SGHTA and CDR2 FQGNSA. Losses at the gene ends were 1 base for V and 8 bases for J; bases not matched to a gene: 7. The CDR3 extends over 14 amino acids. The clonotype originates from an adult who received the MenACWY meningococcal vaccine as a control. V is TRBV7-2 and J is TRBJ1-2, with 7 bases matching TRBD1. This specimen consisted of peripheral blood, obtained 28 days after the second dose of the MenACWY control vaccine. The CDR3 protein is CASSLGGTVRGYTF. The CDR3 DNA reads TGTGCCAGCAGCTTAGGCGGGACAGTTCGGGGCTACACCTTC.